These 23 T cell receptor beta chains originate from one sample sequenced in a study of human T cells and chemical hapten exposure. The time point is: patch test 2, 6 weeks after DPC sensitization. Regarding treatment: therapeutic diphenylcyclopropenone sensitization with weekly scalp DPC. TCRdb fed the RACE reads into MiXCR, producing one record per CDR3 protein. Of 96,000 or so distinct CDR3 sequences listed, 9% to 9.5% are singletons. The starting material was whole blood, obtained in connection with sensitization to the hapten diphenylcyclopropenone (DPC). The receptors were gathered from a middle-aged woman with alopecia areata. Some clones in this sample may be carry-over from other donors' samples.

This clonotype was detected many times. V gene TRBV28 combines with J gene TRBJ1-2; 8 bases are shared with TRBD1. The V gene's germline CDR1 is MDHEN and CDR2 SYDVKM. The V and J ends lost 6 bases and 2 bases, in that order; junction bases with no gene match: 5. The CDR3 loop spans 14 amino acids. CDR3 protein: CASSTRTGNYGYTF. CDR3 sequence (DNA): TGTGCCAGCAGCACCCGGACAGGGAACTATGGCTACACCTTC.

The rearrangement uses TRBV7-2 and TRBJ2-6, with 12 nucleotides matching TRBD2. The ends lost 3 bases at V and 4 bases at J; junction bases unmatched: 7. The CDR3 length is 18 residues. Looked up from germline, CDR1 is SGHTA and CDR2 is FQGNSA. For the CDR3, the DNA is TGTGCCAGCAGCTTCCGGACTAGCGGGAATCTGGGGGCCAACGTCCTGACTTTC. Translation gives CASSFRTSGNLGANVLTF.

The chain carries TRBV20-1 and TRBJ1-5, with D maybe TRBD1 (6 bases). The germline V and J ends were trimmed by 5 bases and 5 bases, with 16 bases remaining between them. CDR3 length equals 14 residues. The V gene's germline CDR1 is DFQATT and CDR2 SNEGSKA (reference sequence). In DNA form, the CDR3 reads TGCAGTGCTTCAGGGGCTGCATGGGATCAGCCCCAGCATTTT. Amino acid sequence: CSASGAAWDQPQHF.

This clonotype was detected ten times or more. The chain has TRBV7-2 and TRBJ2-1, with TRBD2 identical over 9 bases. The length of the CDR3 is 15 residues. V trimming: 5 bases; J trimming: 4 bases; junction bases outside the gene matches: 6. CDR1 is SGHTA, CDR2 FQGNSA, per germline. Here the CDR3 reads CASSVTSGLYNEQFF. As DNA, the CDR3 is TGTGCCAGCAGCGTGACTAGCGGTTTATACAATGAGCAGTTCTTC. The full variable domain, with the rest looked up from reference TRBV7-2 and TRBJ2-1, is GAGVSQSPSNKVTEKGKDVELRCDPISGHTALYWYRQSLGQGLEFLIYFQGNSAPDKSGLPSDRFSAERTGGSVSTLTIQRTQQEDSAVYLCASSVTSGLYNEQFFGPGTRLTVL.

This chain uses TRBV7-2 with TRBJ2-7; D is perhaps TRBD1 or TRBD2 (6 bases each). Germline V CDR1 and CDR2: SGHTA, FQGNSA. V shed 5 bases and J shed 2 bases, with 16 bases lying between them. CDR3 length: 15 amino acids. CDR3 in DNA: TGTGCCAGCAGCCGTTGGGGGGCATCAACCTACGAGCAGTACTTC. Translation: CASSRWGASTYEQYF.

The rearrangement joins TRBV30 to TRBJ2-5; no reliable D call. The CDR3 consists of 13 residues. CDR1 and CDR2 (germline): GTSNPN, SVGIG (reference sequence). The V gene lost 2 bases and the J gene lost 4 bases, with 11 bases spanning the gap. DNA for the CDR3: TGTGCCTGGAGTATGGGCACCGGAGAGACCCAGTACTTC. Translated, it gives CAWSMGTGETQYF.

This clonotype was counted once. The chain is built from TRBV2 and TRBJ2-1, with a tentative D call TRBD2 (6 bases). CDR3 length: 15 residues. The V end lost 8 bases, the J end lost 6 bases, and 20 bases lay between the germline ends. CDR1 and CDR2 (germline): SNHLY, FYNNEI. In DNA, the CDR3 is TGTGCCAGCGCGGGATCCCTCATATCGTCCAATGAGCAGTTCTTC. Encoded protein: CASAGSLISSNEQFF. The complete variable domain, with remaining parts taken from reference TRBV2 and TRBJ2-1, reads EPEVTQTPSHQVTQMGQEVILRCVPISNHLYFYWYRQILGQKVEFLVSFYNNEISEKSEIFDDQFSVERPDGSNFTLKIRSTKLEDSAMYFCASAGSLISSNEQFFGPGTRLTVL.

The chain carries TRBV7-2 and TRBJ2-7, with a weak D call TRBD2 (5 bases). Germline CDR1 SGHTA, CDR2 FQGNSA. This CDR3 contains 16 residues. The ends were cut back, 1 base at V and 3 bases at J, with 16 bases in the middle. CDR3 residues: CASSLVIGQEDYEQYF. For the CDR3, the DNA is TGTGCCAGCAGCTTAGTTATAGGGCAGGAGGACTACGAGCAGTACTTC.

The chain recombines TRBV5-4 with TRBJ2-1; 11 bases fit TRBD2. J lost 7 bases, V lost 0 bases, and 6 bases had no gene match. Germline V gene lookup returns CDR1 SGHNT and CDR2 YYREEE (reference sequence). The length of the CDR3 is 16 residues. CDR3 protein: CASSLDSGRAVNEQFF. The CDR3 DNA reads TGTGCCAGCAGCTTGGATAGCGGGAGGGCCGTAAATGAGCAGTTCTTC.

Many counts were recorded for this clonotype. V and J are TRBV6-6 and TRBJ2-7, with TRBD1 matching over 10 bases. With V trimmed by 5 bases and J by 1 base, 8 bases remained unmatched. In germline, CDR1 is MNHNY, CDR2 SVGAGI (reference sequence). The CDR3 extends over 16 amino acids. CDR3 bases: TGTGCCAGCAGTATCCCTCGGACAGGGGGATCCTACGAGCAGTACTTC. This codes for CASSIPRTGGSYEQYF.

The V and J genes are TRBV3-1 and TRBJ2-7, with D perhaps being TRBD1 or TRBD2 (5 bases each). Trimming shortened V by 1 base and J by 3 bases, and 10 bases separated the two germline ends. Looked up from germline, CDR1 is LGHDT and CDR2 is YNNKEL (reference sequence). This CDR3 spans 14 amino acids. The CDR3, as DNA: TGTGCCAGCAGCCAAGGGGACGGACTCTACGAGCAGTACTTC. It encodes CASSQGDGLYEQYF.

As DNA, the CDR3 is TGCAGTGCTAGAGAGAGGAGGGGGGGCACAGATACGCAGTATTTT. Its translation: CSARERRGGTDTQYF. V gene TRBV20-1 combines with J gene TRBJ2-3; D may correspond to TRBD1 or TRBD2 (6 bases each). The CDR3 consists of 15 residues. Germline-derived CDR1 and CDR2 are DFQATT and SNEGSKA (reference sequence). V lost 0 bases and J 1 base, leaving 11 bases between the germline ends.

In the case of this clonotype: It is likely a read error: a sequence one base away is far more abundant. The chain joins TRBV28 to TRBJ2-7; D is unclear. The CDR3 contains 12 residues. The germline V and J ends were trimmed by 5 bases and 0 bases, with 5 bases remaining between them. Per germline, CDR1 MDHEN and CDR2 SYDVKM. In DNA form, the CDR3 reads TGTGCCAGCAGTACGAACTCCTACGAGCAGTACTTC. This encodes CASSTNSYEQYF.

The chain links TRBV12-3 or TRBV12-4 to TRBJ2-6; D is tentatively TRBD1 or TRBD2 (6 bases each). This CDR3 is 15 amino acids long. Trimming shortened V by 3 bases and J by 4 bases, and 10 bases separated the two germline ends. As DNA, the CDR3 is TGTGCCAGCAGTTTTTCGGGGGCCGGGGCCAACGTCCTGACTTTC. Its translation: CASSFSGAGANVLTF.

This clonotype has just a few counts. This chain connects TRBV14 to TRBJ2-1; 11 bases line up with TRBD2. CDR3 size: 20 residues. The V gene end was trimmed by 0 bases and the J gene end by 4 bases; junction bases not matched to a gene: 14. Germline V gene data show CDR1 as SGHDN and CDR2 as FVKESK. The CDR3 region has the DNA TGTGCCAGCAGCCAAGATCGGGGTAGCGGGAGGGCCGGAAGGTACAATGAGCAGTTCTTC. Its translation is CASSQDRGSGRAGRYNEQFF.

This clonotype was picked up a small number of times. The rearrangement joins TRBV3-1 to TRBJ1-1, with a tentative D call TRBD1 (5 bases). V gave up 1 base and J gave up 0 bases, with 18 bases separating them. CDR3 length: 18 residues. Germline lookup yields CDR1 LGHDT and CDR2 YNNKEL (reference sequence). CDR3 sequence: CASSQVVRPGGLNTEAFF. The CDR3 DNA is TGTGCCAGCAGCCAAGTTGTACGGCCCGGGGGTTTGAACACTGAAGCTTTCTTT.

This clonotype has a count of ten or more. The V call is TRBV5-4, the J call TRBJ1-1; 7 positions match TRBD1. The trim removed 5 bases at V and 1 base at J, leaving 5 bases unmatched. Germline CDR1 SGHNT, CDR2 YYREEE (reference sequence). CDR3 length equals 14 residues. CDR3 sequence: CASRADRANTEAFF. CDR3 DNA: TGTGCCAGCAGAGCTGACAGGGCGAACACTGAAGCTTTCTTT.

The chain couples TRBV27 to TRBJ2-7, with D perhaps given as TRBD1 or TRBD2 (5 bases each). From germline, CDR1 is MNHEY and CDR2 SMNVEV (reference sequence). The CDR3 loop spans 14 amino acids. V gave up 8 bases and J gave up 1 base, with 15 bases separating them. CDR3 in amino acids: CASARDRISYEQYF. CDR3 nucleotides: TGTGCCAGCGCCAGGGACCGGATTTCCTACGAGCAGTACTTC.

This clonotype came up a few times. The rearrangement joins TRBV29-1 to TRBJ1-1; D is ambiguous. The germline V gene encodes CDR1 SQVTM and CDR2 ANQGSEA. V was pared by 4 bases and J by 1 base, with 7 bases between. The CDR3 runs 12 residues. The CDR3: CSVVWGNTEAFF. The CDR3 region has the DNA TGCAGCGTTGTTTGGGGGAACACTGAAGCTTTCTTT.

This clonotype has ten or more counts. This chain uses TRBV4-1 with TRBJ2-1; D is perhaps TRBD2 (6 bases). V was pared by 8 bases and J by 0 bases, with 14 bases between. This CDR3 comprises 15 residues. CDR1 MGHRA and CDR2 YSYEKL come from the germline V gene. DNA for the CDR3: TGCGCCAGCGCCGACTTAGCGGACTCCTACAATGAGCAGTTCTTC. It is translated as CASADLADSYNEQFF.

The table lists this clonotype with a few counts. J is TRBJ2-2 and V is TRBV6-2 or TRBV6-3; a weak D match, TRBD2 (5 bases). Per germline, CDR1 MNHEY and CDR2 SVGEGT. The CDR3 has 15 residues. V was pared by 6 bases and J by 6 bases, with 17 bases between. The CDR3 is CASRSPGSGSGELFF. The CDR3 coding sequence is TGTGCCAGCAGATCGCCGGGGTCAGGTTCCGGGGAGCTGTTTTTT.

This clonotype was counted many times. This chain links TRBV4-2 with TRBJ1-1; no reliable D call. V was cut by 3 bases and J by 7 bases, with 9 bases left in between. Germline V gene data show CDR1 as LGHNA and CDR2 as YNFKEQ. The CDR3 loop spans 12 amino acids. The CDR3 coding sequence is TGTGCCAGCAGCCACCGACTCCTTGAAGCTTTCTTT. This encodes CASSHRLLEAFF.

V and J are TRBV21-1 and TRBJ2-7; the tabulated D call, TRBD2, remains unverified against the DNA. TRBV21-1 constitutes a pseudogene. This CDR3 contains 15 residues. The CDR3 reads CASSNEDSGRDEQYF. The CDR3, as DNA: TGTGCCAGCAGCAATGAGGATAGCGGGAGGGACGAGCAGTACTTC.